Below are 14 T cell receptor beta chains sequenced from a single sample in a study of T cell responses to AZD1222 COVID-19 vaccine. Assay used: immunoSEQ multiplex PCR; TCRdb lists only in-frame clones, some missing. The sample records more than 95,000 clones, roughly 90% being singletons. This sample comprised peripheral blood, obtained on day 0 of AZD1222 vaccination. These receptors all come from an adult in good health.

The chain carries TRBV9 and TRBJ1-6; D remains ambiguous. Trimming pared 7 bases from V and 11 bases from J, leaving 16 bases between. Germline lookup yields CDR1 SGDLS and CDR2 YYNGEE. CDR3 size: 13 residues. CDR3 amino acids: CASSELGPAPLHF. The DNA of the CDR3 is TGTGCCAGCTCCGAACTAGGCCCTGCACCCCTCCACTTT.

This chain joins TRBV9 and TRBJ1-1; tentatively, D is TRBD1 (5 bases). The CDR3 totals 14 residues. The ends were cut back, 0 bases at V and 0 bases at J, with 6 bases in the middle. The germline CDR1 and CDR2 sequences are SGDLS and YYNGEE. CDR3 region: CASSVGGMNTEAFF. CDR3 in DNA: TGTGCCAGCAGCGTAGGGGGCATGAACACTGAAGCTTTCTTT.

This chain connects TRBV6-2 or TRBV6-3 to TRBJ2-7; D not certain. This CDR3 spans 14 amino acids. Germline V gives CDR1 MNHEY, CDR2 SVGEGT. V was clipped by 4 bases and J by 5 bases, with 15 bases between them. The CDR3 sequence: CASSSFRTKDEQYF. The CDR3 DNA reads TGTGCCAGCAGTTCATTTCGCACGAAGGACGAGCAGTACTTC.

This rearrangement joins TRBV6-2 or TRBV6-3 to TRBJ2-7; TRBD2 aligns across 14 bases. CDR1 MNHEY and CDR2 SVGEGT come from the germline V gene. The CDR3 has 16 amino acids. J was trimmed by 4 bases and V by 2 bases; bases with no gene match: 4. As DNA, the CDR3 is TGTGCCAGCAGTTACGGGACTAGCGGGAGTCCATACGAGCAGTACTTC. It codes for CASSYGTSGSPYEQYF.

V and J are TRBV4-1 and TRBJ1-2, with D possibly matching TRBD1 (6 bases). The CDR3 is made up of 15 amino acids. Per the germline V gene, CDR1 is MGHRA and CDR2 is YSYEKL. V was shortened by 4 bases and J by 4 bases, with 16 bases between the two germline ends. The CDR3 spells CASSLSTGILYGYTF. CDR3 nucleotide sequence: TGCGCCAGCAGCCTTTCGACAGGAATCCTCTATGGCTACACCTTC.

In DNA form, the CDR3 reads TGTGCCAGTAGTATGCCGGAAGTCTCCTACGAGCAGTACTTC. Translating it yields CASSMPEVSYEQYF. V gene TRBV19 combines with J gene TRBJ2-7; D ambiguous. CDR3 length: 14 residues. V dropped 3 bases and J dropped 0 bases, with 9 bases sitting between them. CDR1 and CDR2 from the germline V gene are LNHDA and SQIVND (reference sequence).

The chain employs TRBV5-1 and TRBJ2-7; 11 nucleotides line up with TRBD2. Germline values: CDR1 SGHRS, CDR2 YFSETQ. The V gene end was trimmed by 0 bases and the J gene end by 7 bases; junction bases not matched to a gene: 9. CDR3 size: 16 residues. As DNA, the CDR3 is TGCGCCAGCAGCTTGGTTAGCGGGAGGGCCCTTGGTGAGCAGTACTTC. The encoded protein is CASSLVSGRALGEQYF.

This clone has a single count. The CDR3 sequence is CASKEGNTEAFF. The CDR3 DNA reads TGTGCCAGCAAGGAGGGGAACACTGAAGCTTTCTTT. The V gene is TRBV28, the J gene TRBJ1-1; no reliable D call. This CDR3 is 12 amino acids long. In germline, CDR1 is MDHEN, CDR2 SYDVKM. Between the trimmed V and J ends, which lost 7 bases and 1 base, there was a span of 7 bases.

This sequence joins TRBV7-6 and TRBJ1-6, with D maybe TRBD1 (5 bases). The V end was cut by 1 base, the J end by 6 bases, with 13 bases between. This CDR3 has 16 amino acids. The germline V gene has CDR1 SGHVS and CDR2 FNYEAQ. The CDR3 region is CASSLEGQGRNSPLHF. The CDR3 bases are TGTGCCAGCAGCTTAGAAGGGCAGGGACGTAATTCACCCCTCCACTTT.

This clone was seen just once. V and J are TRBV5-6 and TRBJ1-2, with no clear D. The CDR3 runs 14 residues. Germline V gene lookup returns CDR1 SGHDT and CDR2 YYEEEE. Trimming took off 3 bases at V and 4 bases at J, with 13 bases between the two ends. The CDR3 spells CASSSPREGYGYTF. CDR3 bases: TGTGCCAGCAGCTCCCCTCGGGAGGGCTATGGCTACACCTTC.

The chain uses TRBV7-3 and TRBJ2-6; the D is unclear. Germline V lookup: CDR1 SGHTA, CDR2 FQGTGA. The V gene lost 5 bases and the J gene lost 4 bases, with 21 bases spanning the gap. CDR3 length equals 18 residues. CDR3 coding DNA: TGTGCCAGCAGCCCCCCCCGGGCCACCTCTGAGGGGGCCAACGTCCTGACTTTC. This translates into CASSPPRATSEGANVLTF.

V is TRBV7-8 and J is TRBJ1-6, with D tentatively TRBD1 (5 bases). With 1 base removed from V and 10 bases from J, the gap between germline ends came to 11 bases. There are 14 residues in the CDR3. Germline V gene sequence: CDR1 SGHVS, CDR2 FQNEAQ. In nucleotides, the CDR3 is TGTGCCAGCAGCTTAGGACAGCTTGGCTCACCCCTCCACTTT. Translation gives CASSLGQLGSPLHF.

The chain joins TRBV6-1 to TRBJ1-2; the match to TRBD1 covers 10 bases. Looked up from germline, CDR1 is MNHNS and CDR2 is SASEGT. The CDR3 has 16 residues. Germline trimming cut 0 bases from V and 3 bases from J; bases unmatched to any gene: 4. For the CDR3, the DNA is TGTGCCAGCAGTGAAGCGCCGACAGGGGGCGACTATGGCTACACCTTC. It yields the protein CASSEAPTGGDYGYTF.

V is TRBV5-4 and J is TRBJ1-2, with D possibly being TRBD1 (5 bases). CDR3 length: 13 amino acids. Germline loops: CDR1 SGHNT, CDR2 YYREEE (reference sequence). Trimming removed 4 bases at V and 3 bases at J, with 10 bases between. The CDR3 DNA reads TGTGCCAGCAGCCGGGGAGGGGACTATGGCTACACCTTC. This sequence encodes CASSRGGDYGYTF.